The 26 T cell receptor beta chains presented below share a single source sample, sequenced in a study of metastatic and nonmetastatic thyroid tumors. All patients were treatment-naive before thyroid surgery. Via MiXCR, TCRdb re-called the PCR reads. Here the sample spans 20,000 to 25,000 clones, more than 20% being singletons. The sample was tumor tissue. The origin of the receptors is a male donor with papillary thyroid cancer or a benign thyroid nodule (not recorded which). Some clones in this sample may be carry-over from other donors' samples.

V and J are TRBV11-3 and TRBJ2-7; D may match TRBD1 or TRBD2 (6 bases each). V lost 1 base and J 6 bases, leaving 19 bases between the germline ends. CDR1 and CDR2 (germline): SGHNT, YENEEA. The CDR3 runs 16 residues. The CDR3 sequence is CASSLVFGGPRGEQYF. As DNA, the CDR3 is TGTGCCAGCAGCTTAGTCTTCGGGGGCCCAAGGGGCGAGCAGTACTTC.

This clone was detected many times. Other nucleotide sequences from this sample produce the same CDR3. The chain combines TRBV6-1 with TRBJ1-2; possibly TRBD1 for D (5 bases). Germline-derived CDR1 and CDR2 are MNHNS and SASEGT. V lost 6 bases to trimming and J lost 2 bases, with 7 bases between them. This CDR3 has 12 residues. Here the CDR3 reads CASRKGNYGYTF. The CDR3 DNA reads as TGTGCCAGCAGAAAGGGGAACTATGGCTACACCTTC.

This clone was seen ten or more times. The V and J genes are TRBV19 and TRBJ1-2; maybe TRBD1 (5 bases). V was clipped by 7 bases and J by 9 bases, with 15 bases between them. The CDR3 extends over 12 amino acids. Looked up from germline, CDR1 is LNHDA and CDR2 is SQIVND (reference sequence). CDR3 nucleotides: TGTGCCAGTACCCTTCGTCCAGGGAGCTACACCTTC. As protein: CASTLRPGSYTF.

The genes are TRBV5-1 and TRBJ2-7; D is undetermined. CDR1 is SGHRS and CDR2 is YFSETQ in the germline V gene. CDR3 length equals 12 residues. Between the trimmed V and J ends, which lost 1 base and 5 bases, there was a span of 7 bases. CDR3 in DNA: TGCGCCAGCAGCTTGTTTGGGCACGAGCAGTACTTC. Translating it yields CASSLFGHEQYF. The full variable domain, completed using reference TRBV5-1 and TRBJ2-7, is KAGVTQTPRYLIKTRGQQVTLSCSPISGHRSVSWYQQTPGQGLQFLFEYFSETQRNKGNFPGRFSGRQFSNSRSEMNVSTLELGDSALYLCASSLFGHEQYFGPGTRLTVT.

In regard to this clone: This may arise from a read error, as a much more abundant clone is one base away. The rearrangement links TRBV7-9 to TRBJ1-1, with a tentative D call TRBD1 (6 bases). The V gene's germline CDR1 is SEHNR and CDR2 FQNEAQ (reference sequence). This CDR3 comprises 13 residues. Here the CDR3 reads CASSLAGGTEALF. The DNA for the CDR3 is TGTGCCAGCAGCTTAGCGGGGGGCACTGAAGCTCTCTTT.

This clone has a count of ten or more. The chain is built from TRBV29-1 and TRBJ1-1, with D possibly TRBD1 on 5 matching bases. Per the germline V gene, CDR1 is SQVTM and CDR2 is ANQGSEA. Trimming took 0 bases from V and 5 from J, leaving 10 bases between them. There are 13 residues in the CDR3. The CDR3 DNA follows: TGCAGCGTTGAAGATCAGTGGGGGACTGAAGCTTTCTTT. Translated: CSVEDQWGTEAFF. The variable domain in full, with the rest retrieved from reference TRBV29-1 and TRBJ1-1, is SAVISQKPSRDICQRGTSLTIQCQVDSQVTMMFWYRQQPGQSLTLIATANQGSEATYESGFVIDKFPISRPNLTFSTLTVSNMSPEDSSIYLCSVEDQWGTEAFFGQGTRLTVV.

Many counts were recorded for this clone. The rearrangement joins TRBV5-5 to TRBJ2-1; D unclear. Germline CDR1 and CDR2: SGHKS and YYEKEE (reference sequence). There are 11 residues in the CDR3. The germline V and J ends were trimmed by 5 bases and 13 bases, with 13 bases remaining between them. CDR3 nucleotide sequence: TGTGCCAGCAGTTACGGGTCCTTACAGTTCTTC. This sequence encodes CASSYGSLQFF.

The V and J genes are TRBV6-2 or TRBV6-3 and TRBJ2-2; D not resolved. Trimming took off 8 bases at V and 7 bases at J, with 14 bases between the two ends. Germline V lookup: CDR1 MNHEY, CDR2 SVGEGT. The CDR3 is 13 amino acids. The CDR3: CASGPAPVGELFF. The CDR3 DNA reads TGTGCCAGCGGCCCCGCGCCGGTCGGGGAGCTGTTTTTT.

Points on this clone: This may come from a read error, since a much larger clone is one base off. The chain is built from TRBV7-3 and TRBJ2-6; no clear D. Looked up from germline, CDR1 is SGHTA and CDR2 is FQGTGA. Trimming took 7 bases from V and 1 from J, leaving 5 bases between them. The CDR3 has 13 amino acids. CDR3 residues: CASMASGANVLTF. The CDR3 DNA sequence: TGTGCCAGCATGGCATCTGGGGCCAACGTCCTGACTTTC.

Concerning this clone: The CDR3 does not close with the conserved phenylalanine or tryptophan, likely indicating a read error. This chain uses TRBV5-1 with TRBJ2-7, with TRBD2 matching over 14 bases. V was clipped by 3 bases and J by 3 bases; unmatched bases: 17. CDR1 is SGHRS and CDR2 is YFSETQ in the germline V gene. The CDR3 consists of 20 residues. CDR3 sequence: CASSSPEGTSGRKDYYEQYL. DNA for the CDR3: TGCGCCAGCAGCTCCCCGGAAGGGACTAGCGGGAGAAAGGATTACTACGAGCAGTACCTC.

The table lists this clone with many counts. The rearrangement uses TRBV4-3 and TRBJ2-1; D may be TRBD1 (6 bases). The V end lost 1 base, the J end lost 4 bases, and 17 bases lay between the germline ends. Germline V CDR1 and CDR2: LGHNA, YSLEER. The CDR3 runs 17 residues. CDR3 protein: CASSQGGTGTVYNEQFF. CDR3 coding DNA: TGCGCCAGCAGCCAAGGGGGCACAGGGACGGTGTACAATGAGCAGTTCTTC.

There are many counts of this clone. This chain links TRBV20-1 with TRBJ2-7, with D tentatively TRBD2 (6 bases). Germline V CDR1 and CDR2: DFQATT, SNEGSKA (reference sequence). This CDR3 contains 11 residues. Deletions cut 3 bases from V and 3 bases from J, with 6 bases between. The CDR3 sequence is CSASGSYEQYF. The CDR3 region has the DNA TGCAGTGCTAGCGGGAGCTACGAGCAGTACTTC.

The chain recombines TRBV24-1 with TRBJ2-5, with TRBD1 matching over 9 bases. The CDR3 is 15 residues long. The ends lost 4 bases at V and 8 bases at J; junction bases unmatched: 10. Germline loops: CDR1 KGHDR, CDR2 SFDVKD. DNA for the CDR3: TGTGCCACCAGTGACGGACAGGGGAGTTGGTATACCCAGTACTTC. Its protein is CATSDGQGSWYTQYF.

This clone was seen many times. This chain links TRBV6-2 or TRBV6-3 with TRBJ1-1; the D gene is possibly TRBD1 (5 bases). In germline, CDR1 is MNHEY, CDR2 SVGEGT. V shed 0 bases and J shed 7 bases, with 24 bases lying between them. The CDR3 is 18 amino acids. The chain's CDR3 is CASSYSNYRTGRGFEAFF. The CDR3 nucleotides read TGTGCCAGCAGTTACTCGAACTACCGCACAGGTCGTGGGTTTGAAGCTTTCTTT.

Ten or more counts support this clone. V and J are TRBV18 and TRBJ1-4; D is uncertain. From germline, CDR1 is KGHSH and CDR2 LQKENI. V lost 3 bases to trimming and J lost 7 bases, with 9 bases between them. The CDR3 sequence is 13 residues long. CDR3 DNA: TGTGCCAGCTCACCTCTCCTAAGTGAAAAACTGTTTTTT. This translates into CASSPLLSEKLFF.

Relative to its sample, this clone is medium-sized. The same CDR3 also results from other DNA sequences found in this sample. The rearrangement links TRBV7-3 to TRBJ2-1; D may be TRBD1 (5 bases). Germline values: CDR1 SGHTA, CDR2 FQGTGA. Trimming shortened V by 5 bases and J by 7 bases, and 12 bases separated the two germline ends. The CDR3 totals 13 residues. CDR3 in DNA: TGTGCCAGCAGCCCAGGGAACGGGAATGAGCAGTTCTTC. Translating it yields CASSPGNGNEQFF.

With regard to this clone: A junction boundary mismatches the germline segment, possibly from a read error. This chain links TRBV28 with TRBJ1-1; a possible D gene is TRBD1 (5 bases). This CDR3 has 15 residues. Germline V gene sequence: CDR1 MDHEN, CDR2 SYDVKM. CDR3 residues: CASILADIQNTEAFF. Written as DNA, the CDR3 is TGTGCCAGCATTTTAGCGGACATACAGAACACAGAAGCTTTCTTT.

The chain uses TRBV5-1 and TRBJ2-5; D possibly corresponds to TRBD2 (5 bases). The CDR3 has 13 residues. Germline loops: CDR1 SGHRS, CDR2 YFSETQ. V shed 6 bases and J shed 8 bases, with 17 bases lying between them. Here the CDR3 DNA reads TGCGCCAGCATCCCACGTACTAGTGGTACCCAGTACTTC. This encodes CASIPRTSGTQYF.

This clone was seen ten or more times. V usage is TRBV4-3 and J usage is TRBJ1-4; D remains unclear. This CDR3 is 17 amino acids long. Between the trimmed V and J ends, which lost 0 bases and 3 bases, there was a span of 14 bases. Germline V gene sequence: CDR1 LGHNA, CDR2 YSLEER. The DNA of the CDR3 is TGCGCCAGCAGCCAAGATCTGGGGAAAGGCGCTAATGAAAAACTGTTTTTT. Translation: CASSQDLGKGANEKLFF.

Ten or more counts support this clone. The gene calls are TRBV11-2 and TRBJ1-1, with D possibly matching TRBD1 (6 bases). Trimming removed 1 base at V and 4 bases at J, with 7 bases between. Germline V CDR1 and CDR2: SGHAT, FQNNGV. The CDR3 runs 13 residues. CDR3 nucleotide sequence: TGTGCCAGCAGCTTAGCAGGGGTCACTGAAGCTTTCTTT. Amino acids: CASSLAGVTEAFF.

This clone was counted at least ten times. This chain connects TRBV5-1 to TRBJ1-3, with D perhaps TRBD1 (5 bases). The CDR3 sequence is 15 residues long. Per germline, CDR1 SGHRS and CDR2 YFSETQ. The V gene lost 0 bases and the J gene lost 0 bases, with 7 bases spanning the gap. The CDR3: CASSLGDFSGNTIYF. The CDR3 DNA follows: TGCGCCAGCAGCTTGGGGGACTTCTCTGGAAACACCATATATTTT.

This clone was picked up a small number of times. The gene calls are TRBV11-1 and TRBJ2-1, with 8 bases matching TRBD2. Germline values: CDR1 SGHAT, CDR2 FQDESV (reference sequence). J was trimmed by 0 bases and V by 8 bases; bases with no gene match: 6. The CDR3 consists of 15 residues. CDR3 residues: CASRGGPSSYNEQFF. CDR3 DNA: TGTGCCAGCCGGGGGGGACCAAGCTCCTACAATGAGCAGTTCTTC.

Sample share makes this clone medium-sized (0.01 to 0.1%). The chain employs TRBV29-1 and TRBJ1-1; the D gene is possibly TRBD1 (5 bases). This CDR3 is 12 amino acids long. V lost 4 bases and J 4 bases, leaving 10 bases between the germline ends. Germline V CDR1 and CDR2: SQVTM, ANQGSEA. DNA for the CDR3: TGCAGCGTTGCACGCCAGGGCACTGAAGCTTTCTTT. Translation: CSVARQGTEAFF.

This clone has a single count. The chain recombines TRBV5-1 with TRBJ2-3; the D gene is possibly TRBD1 (6 bases). V shed 2 bases and J shed 3 bases, with 22 bases lying between them. CDR1 is SGHRS and CDR2 is YFSETQ in the germline V gene. The CDR3 has 18 residues. The CDR3 region has the DNA TGCGCCAGCAGCTTTGATCCGTATCGTGGGGGCCGGACAGATACGCAGTATTTT. Its protein is CASSFDPYRGGRTDTQYF.

This clone was counted ten times or more. The J gene is TRBJ2-1, the V gene TRBV12-5; no reliable D call. The CDR3 loop spans 13 amino acids. V was pared by 5 bases and J by 6 bases, with 11 bases between. Germline CDR1 is LGHNT and CDR2 is FRNRAP. CDR3 in amino acids: CASGIGSINEQFF. The CDR3 DNA reads as TGTGCTAGTGGTATTGGATCCATCAATGAGCAGTTCTTC.

The gene calls are TRBV6-1 and TRBJ2-1, with 9 nucleotides matching TRBD2. After removal of 6 bases from V and 7 bases from J, the junction contained 13 bases not matched to a gene. The CDR3 extends over 16 amino acids. Germline V CDR1 and CDR2: MNHNS, SASEGT. The CDR3 is CASSPRGSGGRNEQFF. CDR3 DNA: TGTGCCAGCAGCCCCCGGGGTAGCGGGGGAAGGAATGAGCAGTTCTTC.